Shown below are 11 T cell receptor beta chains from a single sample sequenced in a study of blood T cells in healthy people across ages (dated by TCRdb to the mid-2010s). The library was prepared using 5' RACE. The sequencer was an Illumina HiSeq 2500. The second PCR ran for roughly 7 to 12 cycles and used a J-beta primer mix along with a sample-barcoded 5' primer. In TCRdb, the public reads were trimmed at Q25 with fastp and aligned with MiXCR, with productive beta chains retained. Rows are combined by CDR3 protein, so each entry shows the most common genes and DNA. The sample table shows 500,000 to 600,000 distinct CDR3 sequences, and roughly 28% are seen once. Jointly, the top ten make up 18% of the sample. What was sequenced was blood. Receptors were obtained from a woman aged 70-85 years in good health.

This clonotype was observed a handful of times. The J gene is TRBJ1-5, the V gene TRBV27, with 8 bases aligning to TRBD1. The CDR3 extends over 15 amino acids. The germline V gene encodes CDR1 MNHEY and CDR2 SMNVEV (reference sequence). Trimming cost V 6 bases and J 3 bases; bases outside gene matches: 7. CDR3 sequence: CASRLGQANNQPQHF. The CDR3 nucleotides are TGTGCCAGCAGACTGGGACAGGCTAACAATCAGCCCCAGCATTTT.

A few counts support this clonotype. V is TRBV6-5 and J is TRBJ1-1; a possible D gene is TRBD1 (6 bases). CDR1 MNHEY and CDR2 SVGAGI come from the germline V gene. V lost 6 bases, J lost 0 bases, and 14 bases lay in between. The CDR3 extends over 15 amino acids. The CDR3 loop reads CASRTNRAMNTEAFF. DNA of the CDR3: TGTGCCAGCAGAACCAACAGGGCCATGAACACTGAAGCTTTCTTT.

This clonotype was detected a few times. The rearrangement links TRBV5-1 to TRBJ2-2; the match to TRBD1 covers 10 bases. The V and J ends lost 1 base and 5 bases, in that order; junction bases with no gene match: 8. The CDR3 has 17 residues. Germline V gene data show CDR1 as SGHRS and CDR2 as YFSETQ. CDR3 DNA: TGCGCCAGCAGCTTGAAATCGGGGACAGGGGCAACCGGGGAGCTGTTTTTT. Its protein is CASSLKSGTGATGELFF.

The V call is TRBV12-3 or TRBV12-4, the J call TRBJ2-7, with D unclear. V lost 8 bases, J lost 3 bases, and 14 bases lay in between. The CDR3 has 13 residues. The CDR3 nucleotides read TGTGCCAGCTCCTCCGACCCCCTCTACGAGCAGTACTTC. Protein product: CASSSDPLYEQYF.

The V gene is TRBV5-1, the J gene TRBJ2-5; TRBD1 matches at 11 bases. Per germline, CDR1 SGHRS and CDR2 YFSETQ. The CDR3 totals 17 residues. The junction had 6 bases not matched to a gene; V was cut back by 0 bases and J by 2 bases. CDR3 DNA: TGCGCCAGCAGCTTGGCGGCGGGGACAGGGGGACAAGAGACCCAGTACTTC. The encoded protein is CASSLAAGTGGQETQYF.

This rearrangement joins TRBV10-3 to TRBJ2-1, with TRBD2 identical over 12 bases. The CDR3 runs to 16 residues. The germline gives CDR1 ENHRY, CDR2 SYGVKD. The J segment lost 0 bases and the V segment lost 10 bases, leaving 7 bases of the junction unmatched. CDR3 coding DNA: TGTGCCAAGACTAGCGGGGGACCCGTCTCCTACAATGAGCAGTTCTTC. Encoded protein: CAKTSGGPVSYNEQFF.

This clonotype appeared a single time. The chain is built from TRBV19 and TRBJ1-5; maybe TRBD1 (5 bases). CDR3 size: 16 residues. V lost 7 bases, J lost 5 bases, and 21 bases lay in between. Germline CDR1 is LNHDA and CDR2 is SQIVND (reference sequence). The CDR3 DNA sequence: TGTGCCAGTACCCCCTCGGGGGAGGGGAGCCATCAGCCCCAGCATTTT. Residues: CASTPSGEGSHQPQHF.

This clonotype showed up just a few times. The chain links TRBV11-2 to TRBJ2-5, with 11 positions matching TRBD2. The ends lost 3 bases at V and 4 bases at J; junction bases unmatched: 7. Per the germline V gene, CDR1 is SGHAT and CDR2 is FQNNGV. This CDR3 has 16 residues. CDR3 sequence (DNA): TGTGCCAGCAGCTTGCCCCTAGCGGGGGGCGCAGAGACCCAGTACTTC. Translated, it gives CASSLPLAGGAETQYF.

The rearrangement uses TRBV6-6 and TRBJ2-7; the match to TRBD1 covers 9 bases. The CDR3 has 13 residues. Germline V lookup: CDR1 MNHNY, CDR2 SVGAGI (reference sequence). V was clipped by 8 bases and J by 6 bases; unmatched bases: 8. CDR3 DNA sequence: TGTGCCAGCGAGAGGACAGGGGAGATCGAGCAGTACTTC. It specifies CASERTGEIEQYF.

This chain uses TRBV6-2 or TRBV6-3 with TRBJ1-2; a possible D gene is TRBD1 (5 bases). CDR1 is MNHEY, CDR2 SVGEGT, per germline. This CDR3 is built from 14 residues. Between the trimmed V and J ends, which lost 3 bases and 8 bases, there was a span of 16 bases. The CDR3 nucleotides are TGTGCCAGCAGTTATTGGGGGAGTGCAGGAGGCTACACCTTC. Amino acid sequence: CASSYWGSAGGYTF.

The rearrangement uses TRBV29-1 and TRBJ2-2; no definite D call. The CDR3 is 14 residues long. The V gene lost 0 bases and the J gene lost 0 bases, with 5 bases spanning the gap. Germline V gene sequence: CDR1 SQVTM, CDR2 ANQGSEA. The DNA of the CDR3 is TGCAGCGTTGAAGATCACTCGAACACCGGGGAGCTGTTTTTT. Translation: CSVEDHSNTGELFF.